The clone carrying this T cell receptor (beta chain) was seen ten or more times. Its specificity is unknown. Prepared libraries of TCR beta cDNA carried unique molecular identifiers. TCRdb reprocessed the PCR reads with MiXCR, giving one entry per CDR3 protein. Here the sample spans under 200,000 distinct CDR3 sequences, 25% to 30% being singletons. Germline loops: CDR1 SGHVS, CDR2 FQNEAQ. This CDR3 has 14 residues. V lost 1 base and J 3 bases, leaving 10 bases between the germline ends. This sample stems from a study of post-analysis software for immune sequencing data. Study-wide results and limits: Among roughly five TRBV segments more frequent in patients than controls were TRBV5-6, TRBV5-1 and TRBV20-1.

This rearrangement joins TRBV7-8 to TRBJ2-7; D is perhaps TRBD2 (6 bases). The source is a girl under 18 with multiple sclerosis. Sequencing was done on a sample of blood. The CDR3: CASSLVGGGYEQYF. The CDR3 DNA is TGTGCCAGCAGCTTAGTGGGAGGAGGCTACGAGCAGTACTTC.